This TCR beta chain was found in a study of blood T cell repertoires in COVID-19. Study-wide context: In each case, the material was cDNA or gDNA derived from T cells, B-cell-depleted T cells, or PBMCs.

The germline gives CDR1 SGHTA, CDR2 FQGNSA. Trimming cost V 3 bases and J 1 base, with 7 bases left between them. The CDR3 has 13 residues. Produced via immunoSEQ multiplex PCR; TCRdb's table is partial and in-frame only. The sample carries some 410,000 clones, more than 75% recorded once. Grouping used clinical history reported by participants in a survey and questionnaire. Sequencing was done on a sample of PBMCs or T cells enriched from blood (not recorded which). This chain connects TRBV7-2 to TRBJ2-7, with a weak D call TRBD1 (5 bases). This TCR derives from a woman in her 30s with acute COVID-19. CDR3: CASSFQGSYEQYF. The CDR3 nucleotides read TGTGCCAGCAGCTTTCAGGGATCCTACGAGCAGTACTTC.